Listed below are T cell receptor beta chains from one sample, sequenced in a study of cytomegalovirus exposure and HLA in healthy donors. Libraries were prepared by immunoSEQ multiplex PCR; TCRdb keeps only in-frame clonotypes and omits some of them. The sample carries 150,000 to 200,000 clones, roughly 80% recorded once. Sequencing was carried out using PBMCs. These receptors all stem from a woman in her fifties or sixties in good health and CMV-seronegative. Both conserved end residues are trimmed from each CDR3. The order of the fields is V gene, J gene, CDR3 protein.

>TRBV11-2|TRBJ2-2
ASSSTSGGTGELF
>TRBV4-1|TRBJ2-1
ASSQDPGGQF
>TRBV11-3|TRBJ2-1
ASSITSGGANEQF
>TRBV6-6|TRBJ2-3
ASSPTGTDTQY
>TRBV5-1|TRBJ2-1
ASSPPGLAALHNEQF
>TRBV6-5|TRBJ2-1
ASSWTGGLSYNEQF
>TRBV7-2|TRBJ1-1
ASSLDRGQNTEAF
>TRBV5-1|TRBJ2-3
ASSFWVPGDTQY
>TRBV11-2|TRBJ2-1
ASSLDFGTGLDEQF
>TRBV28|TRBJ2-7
ASASSRSYEQY
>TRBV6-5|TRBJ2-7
ASSRTSGSYEQY
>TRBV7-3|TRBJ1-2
ASSPDKNYGYT
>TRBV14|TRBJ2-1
ASSQEGASLYNEQF
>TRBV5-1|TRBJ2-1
ASSPGLAGGLGVYNEQF
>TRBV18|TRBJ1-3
ASSLAGSGNTIY
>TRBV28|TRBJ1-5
ASSLGEWRSNQPQH
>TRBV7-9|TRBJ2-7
ASSPPGAGVDEQY
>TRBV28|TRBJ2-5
ASSFNSGRQETQY
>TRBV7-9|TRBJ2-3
SSSYEDTQY
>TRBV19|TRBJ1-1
ASRPGGTDSTEAF
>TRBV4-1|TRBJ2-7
ASSQGQQYYEQY
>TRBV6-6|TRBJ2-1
ASSPGGINEQF
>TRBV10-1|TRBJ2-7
ASPAPRLAGGPYEQY
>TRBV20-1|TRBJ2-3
SASFGDTQY
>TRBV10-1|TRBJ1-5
ASSRGPNQPQH
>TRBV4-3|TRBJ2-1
ASSQDLASGRSQF
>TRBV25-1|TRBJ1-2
ASSEASRYGYT
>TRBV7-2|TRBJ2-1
ASSLAPTSGRGNEQF
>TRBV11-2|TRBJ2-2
ASSPDRGTNTGELF
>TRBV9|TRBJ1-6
ASSVGEYLNSPLH
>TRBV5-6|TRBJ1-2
ASSSAGGNNYGYT
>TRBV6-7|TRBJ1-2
ASNHPFGGGYT
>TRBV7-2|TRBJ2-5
ASSQGRASETQY
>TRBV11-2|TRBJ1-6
ASKLGKNSPLH
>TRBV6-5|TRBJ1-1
ASSYSRQMNTEAF
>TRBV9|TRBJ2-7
ASSVEGGSKQY
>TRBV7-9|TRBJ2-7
SSSYGLAREQY
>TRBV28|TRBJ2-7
ASSLSGTAFIYEQY
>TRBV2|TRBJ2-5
ASSPTRTDRETQY
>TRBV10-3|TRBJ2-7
AISATTGASYEQY
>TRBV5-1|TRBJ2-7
ASSLAEDRDRSPPYEQY
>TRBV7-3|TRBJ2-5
ASSFSGELSETQY